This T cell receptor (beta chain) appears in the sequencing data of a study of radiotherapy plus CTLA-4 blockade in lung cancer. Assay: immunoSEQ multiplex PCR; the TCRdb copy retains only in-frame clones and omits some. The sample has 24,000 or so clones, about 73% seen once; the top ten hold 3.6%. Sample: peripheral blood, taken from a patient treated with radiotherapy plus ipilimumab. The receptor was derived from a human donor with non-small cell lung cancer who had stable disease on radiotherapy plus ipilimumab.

CDR3 DNA: TGTGCCAGCAGGTCGGGTCGGAACACTGAAGCTTTCTTT. This translates into CASRSGRNTEAFF. The genes are TRBV28 and TRBJ1-1; D gene ambiguous. The CDR3 sequence is 13 residues long. Looked up from germline, CDR1 is MDHEN and CDR2 is SYDVKM. V was clipped by 6 bases and J by 1 base, with 9 bases between them.